These 24 T cell receptor beta chains were sequenced from one sample in a study of T cell repertoires and Cas9 in healthy adults. Clones were sequenced by immunoSEQ multiplex PCR, and TCRdb holds only the in-frame ones, with some missing. The sample lists approximately 22,000 clones; roughly nine tenths were seen once. Sequenced material: CD4+ effector T cells (CD127+, CD25-, CD137-, CD154-) from PBMCs; culture status not recorded. The receptors stem from a human donor in good health.

The gene calls are TRBV6-5 and TRBJ2-7; 8 positions match TRBD1. This CDR3 comprises 13 residues. Germline CDR1 MNHEY, CDR2 SVGAGI. J was trimmed by 2 bases and V by 6 bases; bases with no gene match: 3. CDR3 sequence: CASRRTGPYEQYF. The CDR3, as DNA: TGTGCCAGCAGAAGGACAGGGCCCTACGAGCAGTACTTC.

The chain recombines TRBV7-9 with TRBJ2-7; D may be TRBD1 (6 bases). This CDR3 contains 17 residues. The V and J ends lost 2 bases and 3 bases respectively, with 20 bases between them. CDR1 SEHNR and CDR2 FQNEAQ come from the germline V gene (reference sequence). CDR3 amino acids: CASSLTTGKSPLYEQYF. As DNA, the CDR3 is TGTGCCAGCAGCTTAACGACAGGTAAATCCCCGCTCTACGAGCAGTACTTC.

The chain recombines TRBV25-1 with TRBJ1-1; D not resolved. V was cut by 5 bases and J by 5 bases, with 18 bases left in between. CDR1 and CDR2 (germline): MGHDK, SYGVNS. The CDR3 is made up of 15 amino acids. The CDR3 region is CASSKSGATRTEAFF. CDR3 coding DNA: TGTGCCAGCAGTAAGTCGGGCGCGACAAGGACTGAAGCTTTCTTT.

The V and J genes are TRBV30 and TRBJ1-1; D gene uncertain. V dropped 4 bases and J dropped 0 bases, with 12 bases sitting between them. The CDR3 covers 14 residues. Germline V CDR1 and CDR2: GTSNPN, SVGIG (reference sequence). The CDR3 spells CAWTRNSLNTEAFF. The CDR3 DNA is TGTGCCTGGACACGTAACAGCCTGAACACTGAAGCTTTCTTT.

This rearrangement joins TRBV19 to TRBJ1-2, with 10 bases fitting TRBD1. Germline lookup yields CDR1 LNHDA and CDR2 SQIVND (reference sequence). V lost 5 bases and J lost 5; bases outside the gene matches: 8. This CDR3 comprises 15 residues. The CDR3 nucleotides read TGTGCCAGTAGTGGCCGGGACAGGGGCTCTTATGGCTACACCTTC. Encoded protein: CASSGRDRGSYGYTF.

CDR3 DNA sequence: TGTGCCAGCCGTTTGACAGGGGGCGAAAATCAGCCCCAGCATTTT. It encodes CASRLTGGENQPQHF. V is TRBV19 and J is TRBJ1-5; 10 bases line up with TRBD1. The CDR3 totals 15 residues. The germline V gene has CDR1 LNHDA and CDR2 SQIVND (reference sequence). With V trimmed by 9 bases and J by 4 bases, 9 bases remained unmatched.

This chain joins TRBV14 and TRBJ2-2; no clear D. There are 16 residues in the CDR3. Germline CDR1 SGHDN, CDR2 FVKESK. V was pared by 3 bases and J by 0 bases, with 11 bases between. In DNA, the CDR3 is TGTGCCAGCAGCCATAACAGCCTCGCGAACACCGGGGAGCTGTTTTTT. Amino acid sequence: CASSHNSLANTGELFF.

Here the CDR3 reads CASSPSTGAWETQYF. The CDR3 coding sequence is TGTGCCAGCAGCCCGTCTACGGGGGCCTGGGAGACCCAGTACTTC. V and J are TRBV5-4 and TRBJ2-5, with D perhaps being TRBD1 or TRBD2 (6 bases each). Germline V gives CDR1 SGHNT, CDR2 YYREEE (reference sequence). Trimming shortened V by 4 bases and J by 5 bases, and 18 bases separated the two germline ends. The CDR3 sequence is 15 residues long. The whole variable domain, remainder taken from reference TRBV5-4 and TRBJ2-5, is ETGVTQSPTHLIKTRGQQVTLRCSSQSGHNTVSWYQQALGQGPQFIFQYYREEENGRGNFPPRFSGLQFPNYSSELNVNALELDDSALYLCASSPSTGAWETQYFGPGTRLLVL.

The chain uses TRBV4-1 and TRBJ2-2; 8 bases fit TRBD1. Germline CDR1 reads MGHRA; CDR2 reads YSYEKL. V lost 0 bases and J lost 6; bases outside the gene matches: 6. The CDR3 extends over 16 amino acids. The CDR3 nucleotides are TGCGCCAGCAGCCAAGATCGCATACAGGGGGCCGGGGAGCTGTTTTTT. It yields the protein CASSQDRIQGAGELFF.

The chain uses TRBV7-8 and TRBJ1-6, with unresolved D. V was shortened by 1 base and J by 5 bases, with 9 bases between the two germline ends. CDR1 is SGHVS and CDR2 is FQNEAQ in the germline V gene. The CDR3 is 15 residues long. The CDR3 region has the DNA TGTGCCAGCAGCTTAGTTATGGGAGATAATTCACCCCTCCACTTT. Residues: CASSLVMGDNSPLHF.

The rearrangement uses TRBV14 and TRBJ2-7; D gene ambiguous. V was shortened by 2 bases and J by 5 bases, with 13 bases between the two germline ends. The CDR3 is made up of 14 amino acids. From germline, CDR1 is SGHDN and CDR2 FVKESK. DNA of the CDR3: TGTGCCAGCAGCCAATGGGAAAAGGACCACGAGCAGTACTTC. As protein: CASSQWEKDHEQYF. Looking up the rest from reference TRBV14 and TRBJ2-7 gives the full variable domain: EAGVTQFPSHSVIEKGQTVTLRCDPISGHDNLYWYRRVMGKEIKFLLHFVKESKQDESGMPNNRFLAERTGGTYSTLKVQPAELEDSGVYFCASSQWEKDHEQYFGPGTRLTVT.

CDR3 loop: CASSLPQGLSYNEQFF. DNA for the CDR3: TGCGCCAGCAGCTTGCCACAGGGGCTTTCCTACAATGAGCAGTTCTTC. This chain uses TRBV5-1 with TRBJ2-1, with 7 bases matching TRBD1. The CDR3 covers 16 residues. Germline CDR1 is SGHRS and CDR2 is YFSETQ. V gave up 1 base and J gave up 1 base; unmatched junction bases: 5.

The CDR3 sequence is CASSPILLAKNIQYF. For the CDR3, the DNA is TGTGCCAGCAGCCCAATACTATTAGCCAAAAACATTCAGTACTTC. This chain uses TRBV7-2 with TRBJ2-4; D remains ambiguous. The V end was cut by 5 bases, the J end by 0 bases, with 11 bases between. The CDR3 contains 15 residues. The germline CDR1 and CDR2 sequences are SGHTA and FQGNSA.

The CDR3 region is CASSVIPGLHGYTF. Here the CDR3 DNA reads TGTGCCAGCAGCGTAATTCCAGGACTACATGGCTACACCTTC. This sequence joins TRBV9 and TRBJ1-2; D gene ambiguous. CDR1 and CDR2 (germline): SGDLS, YYNGEE. The length of the CDR3 is 14 residues. The V and J ends lost 1 base and 6 bases respectively, with 13 bases between them.

V is TRBV2 and J is TRBJ1-4; possibly TRBD1 for D (6 bases). This CDR3 has 14 amino acids. V was clipped by 11 bases and J by 4 bases, with 17 bases between them. Germline V gene data show CDR1 as SNHLY and CDR2 as FYNNEI. In nucleotides, the CDR3 is TGTGCCCGAGGGGGGCCCTCGGGTAATGAAAAACTGTTTTTT. Protein sequence: CARGGPSGNEKLFF.

In its sample, this clone was seen once. The J gene is TRBJ1-1, the V gene TRBV5-1; D possibly corresponds to TRBD1 (6 bases). This CDR3 spans 16 amino acids. Germline lookup yields CDR1 SGHRS and CDR2 YFSETQ. Between the trimmed V and J ends, which lost 4 bases and 1 base, there was a span of 17 bases. CDR3 residues: CASSLGHGMGNTEAFF. The CDR3 nucleotides are TGCGCCAGCAGCCTGGGACATGGGATGGGGAACACTGAAGCTTTCTTT.

The chain carries TRBV2 and TRBJ1-1, with D unclear. Germline V gene data show CDR1 as SNHLY and CDR2 as FYNNEI. V lost 8 bases and J 4 bases, leaving 14 bases between the germline ends. CDR3 length: 13 residues. In DNA form, the CDR3 reads TGTGCCAGCTGTAAGGGTCGGGGCACTGAAGCTTTCTTT. This encodes CASCKGRGTEAFF.

The chain recombines TRBV18 with TRBJ2-7, with D maybe TRBD2 (5 bases). V lost 4 bases and J lost 5, with 9 bases in between. Germline CDR1 is KGHSH and CDR2 is LQKENI. The CDR3 extends over 12 amino acids. CDR3 nucleotides: TGTGCCAGCTCACTAGGACTCGACGAGCAGTACTTC. This gives the protein CASSLGLDEQYF.

The chain uses TRBV2 and TRBJ2-3; TRBD2 agrees at 13 bases. V lost 5 bases, J lost 0 bases, and 5 bases stayed unmatched. Germline V gene lookup returns CDR1 SNHLY and CDR2 FYNNEI. The CDR3 consists of 17 residues. DNA for the CDR3: TGTGCCAGCAGTAGGACTAGCGGGGGCTTCAGCACAGATACGCAGTATTTT. It encodes CASSRTSGGFSTDTQYF. The full variable domain, its missing parts supplied by reference TRBV2 and TRBJ2-3, is EPEVTQTPSHQVTQMGQEVILRCVPISNHLYFYWYRQILGQKVEFLVSFYNNEISEKSEIFDDQFSVERPDGSNFTLKIRSTKLEDSAMYFCASSRTSGGFSTDTQYFGPGTRLTVL.

V is TRBV25-1 and J is TRBJ1-2; D call uncertain. The CDR3 is made up of 14 amino acids. V dropped 5 bases and J dropped 4 bases, with 14 bases sitting between them. The germline V gene encodes CDR1 MGHDK and CDR2 SYGVNS. The CDR3, as DNA: TGTGCCAGCAGTCCCATAGCAGAGATCTATGGCTACACCTTC. It specifies CASSPIAEIYGYTF.

CDR3: CASSEGIGLYGYTF. CDR3 in DNA: TGTGCCAGCAGTGAAGGGATCGGCCTCTATGGCTACACCTTC. The chain couples TRBV2 to TRBJ1-2; D is uncertain. The CDR3 is 14 amino acids. Germline CDR1 is SNHLY and CDR2 is FYNNEI. V shed 1 base and J shed 4 bases, with 10 bases lying between them.

The gene calls are TRBV6-5 and TRBJ2-3, with D unresolved. The CDR3 runs to 13 residues. Germline assignment: CDR1 MNHEY and CDR2 SVGAGI. Trimming took off 2 bases at V and 8 bases at J, with 11 bases between the two ends. The CDR3 here is CASSYTGRGTQYF. The CDR3 DNA follows: TGTGCCAGCAGTTACACCGGCCGTGGTACGCAGTATTTT.

In this sample, this clone turned up once. This chain connects TRBV6-5 to TRBJ2-7, with D tentatively TRBD1 (5 bases). The CDR3 totals 13 residues. Germline V CDR1 and CDR2: MNHEY, SVGAGI. V was pared by 7 bases and J by 5 bases, with 15 bases between. As DNA, the CDR3 is TGTGCCAGCAATAAACAGGATCTCGACGAGCAGTACTTC. Protein sequence: CASNKQDLDEQYF.

This chain uses TRBV7-2 with TRBJ2-7; TRBD1 might be the D (6 bases). The V and J ends lost 0 bases and 2 bases respectively, with 14 bases between them. Germline V lookup: CDR1 SGHTA, CDR2 FQGNSA. CDR3 length: 16 residues. CDR3 DNA sequence: TGTGCCAGCAGCTTAGCTTGGCAGGGGCCAACCTACGAGCAGTACTTC. Protein: CASSLAWQGPTYEQYF.